This T cell receptor (beta chain) is drawn from a study of blood T cell dynamics during melanoma immunotherapy. In the study overall: Metastatic melanoma patients received first-line pembrolizumab or nivolumab plus ipilimumab.

The method was immunoSEQ multiplex PCR; TCRdb's version includes in-frame clones alone and lacks a portion of them. The sample holds about 15,000 clones, around nine tenths seen once. This clone was seen a handful of times. This CDR3 region has 15 residues. Trimming shortened V by 3 bases and J by 5 bases, and 16 bases separated the two germline ends. CDR1 MDHEN and CDR2 SYDVKM come from the germline V gene. Time point defined: week 3, after first cycle of checkpoint inhibitor. Prior systemic cancer therapy, immunosuppressant use and other active malignancies excluded patients. The sample consisted of blood, taken from a patient treated with checkpoint blockade. This receptor was identified in a human donor with melanoma. The rearrangement uses TRBV28 and TRBJ1-1; the D is unclear. In DNA form, the CDR3 reads TGTGCCAGCAGTTTGTCGACGGGCCGAGGGACTGAAGCTTTCTTT. This gives the protein CASSLSTGRGTEAFF. The full variable domain, completed using reference TRBV28 and TRBJ1-1, is DVKVTQSSRYLVKRTGEKVFLECVQDMDHENMFWYRQDPGLGLRLIYFSYDVKMKEKGDIPEGYSVSREKKERFSLILESASTNQTSMYLCASSLSTGRGTEAFFGQGTRLTVV.